The rows below give T cell receptor beta chains drawn from one sample of a study of Graves' ophthalmopathy and Graves' hyperthyroidism. TCRdb re-analysed the multiplex PCR reads in MiXCR, keeping a single row per CDR3 protein. The repertoire includes around 1,000,000 distinct CDR3 sequences, 35% to 40% of them detected once, and roughly 10% sits in the top ten. Sequencing was performed on peripheral blood or thyroid tissue (not recorded which). The receptors shown here come from an adult man with Graves' hyperthyroidism. CDR3s include the opening cysteine and the closing phenylalanine or tryptophan. D genes are given only for firm matches. Clone size appears in some rows only: once, few, many, or a class for an expanded clone.

size	V	J	D	CDR3	DNA
many	TRBV2	TRBJ2-2	.	CASSETGASGWELFF	TGTGCCAGCAGTGAGACAGGCGCGAGTGGTTGGGAGCTGTTTTTT
many	TRBV20-1	TRBJ1-4	.	CSARSGIF	TGCAGTGCTAGAAGCGGGATTTTT
few	TRBV5-6	TRBJ2-3	.	CASSLVGADTQYF	TGTGCCAGCAGCTTAGTCGGCGCAGATACGCAGTATTTT
many	TRBV7-8	TRBJ2-2	.	CASSPVGATGELFF	TGTGCCAGCAGCCCAGTTGGTGCCACCGGGGAGCTGTTTTTT
.	TRBV7-2	TRBJ1-5	.	CASSLGARESQPQHF	TGTGCCAGCAGCTTGGGTGCCAGGGAGAGTCAGCCCCAGCATTTT
.	TRBV15	TRBJ2-5	.	CATSRGRQTQYF	TGTGCCACCAGCAGAGGACGACAGACCCAGTACTTC
many	TRBV5-1	TRBJ1-6	.	CASSLVGPDSPLHF	TGCGCCAGCAGCTTGGTGGGGCCAGACTCACCCCTCCACTTT
.	TRBV20-1	TRBJ1-1	.	CSARESEEAFF	TGCAGTGCTAGAGAAAGTGAGGAAGCTTTCTTT
.	TRBV6-1	TRBJ1-5	.	CASSPNPGQPPPQHF	TGTGCCAGCAGCCCAAACCCGGGACAACCGCCGCCCCAGCATTTT
.	TRBV19	TRBJ2-5	.	CASRNQVQGTQYF	TGTGCCAGTAGAAATCAGGTACAGGGGACCCAGTACTTC
.	TRBV6-6	TRBJ1-2	.	CASSLPQINLNYGYTF	TGTGCCAGCAGCCTTCCCCAAATTAACCTTAACTATGGCTACACCTTC
few	TRBV7-8	TRBJ2-7	TRBD2	CASSFIPGLAGNEQYF	TGTGCCAGCAGCTTTATCCCGGGACTAGCGGGAAACGAGCAGTACTTC
.	TRBV6-6	TRBJ2-5	.	CASSYGRKAAETQYF	TGTGCCAGCAGTTACGGCAGGAAGGCTGCGGAGACCCAGTACTTC
.	TRBV9	TRBJ1-4	TRBD1	CASGGPRQGLEKLFF	TGTGCCAGCGGAGGACCCAGACAGGGGTTAGAAAAACTGTTTTTT
many	TRBV6-5	TRBJ1-1	.	CASSYLTDARTEAFF	TGTGCCAGCAGTTACTTGACAGACGCGCGCACTGAAGCTTTCTTT
many	TRBV7-3	TRBJ1-3	.	CASSLTSDSGNTIYF	TGTGCCAGCAGCTTAACTAGCGACTCTGGAAACACCATATATTTT
few	TRBV19	TRBJ1-2	.	CASSISRGYTF	TGTGCCAGTAGTATAAGTCGGGGCTACACCTTC
many	TRBV14	TRBJ2-5	TRBD1	CASSQGDRPGVAQYF	TGTGCCAGCAGCCAAGGGGACAGGCCCGGTGTCGCCCAGTACTTC
.	TRBV29-1	TRBJ2-7	.	CSGIQGNYEQYF	TGCAGCGGGATCCAGGGGAACTACGAGCAGTACTTC
many	TRBV7-9	TRBJ1-4	.	CASSLGHGATNEKLFF	TGTGCCAGCAGCTTAGGTCACGGTGCAACTAATGAAAAACTGTTTTTT
.	TRBV20-1	TRBJ2-7	TRBD2	CSARGGFSYEQYF	TGCAGTGCTAGGGGGGGGTTCTCCTACGAGCAGTACTTC
once	TRBV10-2	TRBJ1-2	.	CASSYSQDRYGYTF	TGCGCCAGCAGTTACTCGCAGGACCGCTATGGCTACACCTTC
many	TRBV7-2	TRBJ1-6	.	CASRTGPEPVAPLHF	TGTGCCAGCAGAACCGGCCCGGAGCCTGTTGCACCCCTCCACTTT
many	TRBV5-1	TRBJ1-2	TRBD1	CASRDRDRALYGYTF	TGCGCCAGCAGAGACCGGGACAGGGCCCTCTATGGCTACACCTTC
many	TRBV24-1	TRBJ2-5	.	CATSRAGWRETQYF	TGTGCCACCAGTAGGGCGGGATGGCGAGAGACCCAGTACTTC
once	TRBV29-1	TRBJ1-4	.	CSVAVGSEKLFF	TGCAGCGTTGCGGTGGGATCGGAAAAACTGTTTTTT
.	TRBV7-9	TRBJ1-2	TRBD1	CASSQGVGTGSRYTF	TGTGCCAGCAGCCAAGGTGTGGGGACAGGGAGTCGCTACACCTTC
many	TRBV7-2	TRBJ1-3	.	CASSYGGSGNTIYF	TGTGCCAGCAGCTACGGGGGGTCCGGAAACACCATATATTTT
.	TRBV19	TRBJ2-3	.	CASSPQRLATDTQYF	TGTGCCAGTAGCCCTCAGAGGTTGGCCACAGATACGCAGTATTTT
many	TRBV2	TRBJ1-6	.	CASSVEHALHF	TGTGCCAGCAGTGTTGAACACGCACTCCACTTT
few	TRBV6-6	TRBJ1-6	.	CASSLDLVGSPLHF	TGTGCCAGCAGCCTGGATTTGGTTGGGTCACCCCTCCACTTT
many	TRBV5-1	TRBJ1-2	TRBD1	CASSTGPGQGVYGYTF	TGCGCCAGCAGTACTGGACCGGGACAGGGGGTATATGGCTACACCTTC
.	TRBV29-1	TRBJ2-5	.	CSSWTEGRETQYF	TGCAGCTCCTGGACCGAGGGAAGGGAGACCCAGTACTTC
many	TRBV25-1	TRBJ2-5	TRBD2	CASVGLAGLQETQYF	TGTGCCAGCGTCGGGCTAGCGGGGCTCCAAGAGACCCAGTACTTC
many	TRBV29-1	TRBJ1-1	TRBD1	CSARQGVSEAFF	TGCAGCGCCCGACAGGGGGTATCTGAAGCTTTCTTT
.	TRBV29-1	TRBJ1-4	TRBD1	CSVGGQGAREKLFF	TGCAGCGTTGGGGGACAGGGGGCGCGAGAAAAACTGTTTTTT
few	TRBV6-5	TRBJ2-5	.	CASRSYREETQYF	TGTGCCAGCAGATCTTACAGGGAAGAGACCCAGTACTTC
.	TRBV7-6	TRBJ1-1	TRBD1	CAPTGMGPEAFF	TGTGCTCCGACAGGGATGGGCCCTGAAGCTTTCTTT
.	TRBV7-2	TRBJ1-1	.	CASSPLRVPEAFF	TGTGCCAGCAGCCCGCTAAGGGTACCTGAAGCTTTCTTT
many	TRBV5-5	TRBJ1-2	.	CASRLELRLYDGYTF	TGTGCCAGCAGATTGGAATTACGTCTTTACGATGGCTACACCTTC
many	TRBV29-1	TRBJ1-1	.	CSAPWGANTEAFF	TGCAGCGCCCCCTGGGGCGCGAACACTGAAGCTTTCTTT
many	TRBV20-1	TRBJ1-2	TRBD1	CSASHRDRGGSPYGYTF	TGCAGTGCTAGTCACCGGGACAGGGGGGGTTCGCCTTATGGCTACACCTTC
.	TRBV20-1	TRBJ2-5	TRBD1	CSWVQRGRETQYF	TGCAGCTGGGTCCAAAGGGGGCGGGAGACCCAGTACTTC
many	TRBV29-1	TRBJ2-2	.	CSVEVSGSNTGELFF	TGCAGCGTTGAGGTGAGCGGCTCGAACACCGGGGAGCTGTTTTTT
.	TRBV29-1	TRBJ2-1	TRBD1	CSAGQGEQFF	TGCAGCGCTGGACAGGGGGAGCAGTTCTTC
.	TRBV29-1	TRBJ1-1	TRBD1	CSAWAGGGSLLAEAFF	TGCAGCGCCTGGGCAGGGGGCGGTTCCCTTCTGGCTGAAGCTTTCTTT
.	TRBV6-5	TRBJ1-5	.	CASSFPGTQSNQPQHF	TGTGCCAGCAGTTTCCCCGGGACACAAAGCAATCAGCCCCAGCATTTT
.	TRBV25-1	TRBJ1-2	TRBD1	CASTGTDYGYTF	TGTGCCAGTACCGGGACAGACTATGGCTACACCTTC
many	TRBV7-2	TRBJ2-7	.	CASSLTFDRTSYEQYF	TGTGCCAGCAGCCTTACCTTTGACCGAACCTCCTACGAGCAGTACTTC
.	TRBV25-1	TRBJ1-6	TRBD1	CASRTGTVDNSPLHF	TGTGCCAGCCGGACCGGGACAGTGGATAATTCACCCCTCCACTTT
.	TRBV20-1	TRBJ2-5	TRBD1	CSASHGTVQETQYF	TGCAGTGCTAGCCACGGGACAGTTCAAGAGACCCAGTACTTC
few	TRBV20-1	TRBJ2-7	.	CSARDWTLSYEQYF	TGCAGTGCTAGAGATTGGACTCTCTCCTACGAGCAGTACTTC